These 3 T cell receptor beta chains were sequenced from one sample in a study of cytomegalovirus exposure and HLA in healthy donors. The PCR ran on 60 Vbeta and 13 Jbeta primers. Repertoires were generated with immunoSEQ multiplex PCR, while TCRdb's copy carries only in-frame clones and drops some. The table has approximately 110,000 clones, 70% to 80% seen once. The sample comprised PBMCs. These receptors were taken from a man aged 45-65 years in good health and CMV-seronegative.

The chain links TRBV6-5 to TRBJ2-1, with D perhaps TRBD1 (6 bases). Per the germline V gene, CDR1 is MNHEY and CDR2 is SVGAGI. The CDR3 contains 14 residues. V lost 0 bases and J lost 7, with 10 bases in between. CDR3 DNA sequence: TGTGCCAGCAGTTACTCGGGGGCCAGGAATGAGCAGTTCTTC. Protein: CASSYSGARNEQFF.

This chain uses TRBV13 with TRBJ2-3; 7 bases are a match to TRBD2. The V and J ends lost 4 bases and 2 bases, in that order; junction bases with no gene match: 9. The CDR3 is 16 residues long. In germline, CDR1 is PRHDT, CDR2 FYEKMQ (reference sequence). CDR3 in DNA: TGTGCCAGCAGCTCGTCCCACAGCGGGGTCACAGATACGCAGTATTTT. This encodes CASSSSHSGVTDTQYF.

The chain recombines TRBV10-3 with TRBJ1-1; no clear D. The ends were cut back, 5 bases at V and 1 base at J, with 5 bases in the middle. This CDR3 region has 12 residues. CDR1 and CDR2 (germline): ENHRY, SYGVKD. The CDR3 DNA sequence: TGTGCCATCAGTCGAGGGAACACTGAAGCTTTCTTT. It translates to CAISRGNTEAFF.